This entry features one TCR beta chain sequence. Its antigen is unidentified. TCR beta cDNA libraries had unique molecular identifiers. TCRdb processed the PCR reads anew with MiXCR; each CDR3 protein has one entry. The table records hundreds of thousands of distinct CDR3 sequences, around 53% of them present only once. This sample is part of a study of post-analysis software for immune sequencing data. Study findings and constraints: The study found TRBV5-6, TRBV5-1 and TRBV20-1 among about 5 TRBV segments more frequent in patients than controls. Strong co-clustering by F measure was seen for same-batch samples.

The CDR3 spans 16 residues. CDR1 is DFQATT and CDR2 is SNEGSKA in the germline V gene (reference sequence). After removal of 6 bases from V and 4 bases from J, the junction contained 14 bases not matched to a gene. The sample comprised blood. The source is a girl aged 5-17 years with multiple sclerosis. The J gene is TRBJ2-3, the V gene TRBV20-1; 9 bases align to TRBD2. The CDR3 nucleotides read TGCAGTGCCCGGACTAGCGTCAAGGTGGTTCCAGATACGCAGTATTTT. This encodes CSARTSVKVVPDTQYF.